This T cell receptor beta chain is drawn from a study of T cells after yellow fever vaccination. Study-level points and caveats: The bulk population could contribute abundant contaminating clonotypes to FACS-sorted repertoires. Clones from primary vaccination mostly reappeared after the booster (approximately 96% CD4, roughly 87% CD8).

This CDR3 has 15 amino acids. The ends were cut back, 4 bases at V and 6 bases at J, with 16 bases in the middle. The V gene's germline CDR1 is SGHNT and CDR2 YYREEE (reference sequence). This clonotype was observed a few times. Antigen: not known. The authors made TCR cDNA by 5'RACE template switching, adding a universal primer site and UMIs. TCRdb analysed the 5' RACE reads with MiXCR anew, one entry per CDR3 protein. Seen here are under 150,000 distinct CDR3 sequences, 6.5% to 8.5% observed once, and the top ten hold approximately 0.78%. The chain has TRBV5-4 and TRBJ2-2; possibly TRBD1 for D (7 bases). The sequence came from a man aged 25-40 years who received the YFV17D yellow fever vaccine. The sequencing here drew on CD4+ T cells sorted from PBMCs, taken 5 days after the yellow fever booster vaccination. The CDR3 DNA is TGTGCCAGCAGCGTGCGGGACAGCGGACCCGGGGAGCTGTTTTTT. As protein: CASSVRDSGPGELFF.